A single sample is the source of the 21 T cell receptor beta chains below, sequenced in a study of T cells after yellow fever vaccination. TCRdb independently ran MiXCR on the 5' RACE reads; one entry per CDR3 protein. The sample has about 300,000 distinct CDR3 sequences; about 6.6% are singletons. The specimen was PBMCs, collected approximately 47 days after the first yellow fever vaccination. Every receptor here comes from a man between 18 and 35 years old who received the YFV17D yellow fever vaccine.

This clonotype showed up just a few times. The V gene is TRBV6-4, the J gene TRBJ1-2, with TRBD1 matching 7 bases. From germline, CDR1 is MRHNA and CDR2 SNTAGT. Trimming took 5 bases from V and 8 from J; bases not matched to a gene: 11. The CDR3 is 14 residues long. The CDR3 is CASSSQQGTGGYTF. The CDR3, as DNA: TGTGCCAGCAGTTCCCAACAGGGGACGGGCGGCTACACCTTC.

This clonotype has more than one count but fewer than ten. The V gene is TRBV24-1, the J gene TRBJ1-2; no clear D. V was clipped by 1 base and J by 1 base, with 3 bases between them. Germline-derived CDR1 and CDR2 are KGHDR and SFDVKD. This CDR3 spans 13 amino acids. The CDR3 loop is CATSDLYNYGYTF. In DNA, the CDR3 is TGTGCCACCAGTGATTTATATAACTATGGCTACACCTTC.

The V and J genes are TRBV12-3 or TRBV12-4 and TRBJ2-2; D ambiguous. Trimming took 7 bases from V and 6 from J, leaving 9 bases between them. The CDR3 has 12 amino acids. For the CDR3, the DNA is TGTGCCAGCACTAACACCCCCGGGGAGCTGTTTTTT. This gives the protein CASTNTPGELFF.

This clonotype was recorded a few times. The chain combines TRBV4-3 with TRBJ1-5; D remains ambiguous. Germline V gene data show CDR1 as LGHNA and CDR2 as YSLEER. With 3 bases removed from V and 5 bases from J, the gap between germline ends came to 8 bases. This CDR3 is built from 13 residues. CDR3 amino acids: CASSQDPHQPQHF. CDR3 DNA sequence: TGCGCCAGCAGCCAGGATCCCCATCAGCCCCAGCATTTT.

This clonotype was found a few times. The chain joins TRBV27 to TRBJ1-6; D possibly corresponds to TRBD1 (5 bases). This CDR3 region has 14 residues. The germline V gene encodes CDR1 MNHEY and CDR2 SMNVEV (reference sequence). Trimming left V 2 bases short and J 6 bases short, with 8 bases between. The chain's CDR3 is CASSLTGTNSPLHF. DNA of the CDR3: TGTGCCAGCAGTTTAACAGGAACTAATTCACCCCTCCACTTT.

The chain uses TRBV20-1 and TRBJ2-5; unclear D gene. CDR3 length: 11 amino acids. The V end lost 6 bases, the J end lost 5 bases, and 10 bases lay between the germline ends. Germline V gene lookup returns CDR1 DFQATT and CDR2 SNEGSKA (reference sequence). In DNA, the CDR3 is TGCAGTGCCTGGCTGGGGGAGACCCAGTACTTC. Its protein product is CSAWLGETQYF.

This clonotype turned up a few times. The CDR3 protein is CSATLQGADTQYF. CDR3 DNA: TGCAGTGCTACCTTGCAGGGGGCAGATACGCAGTATTTT. This chain uses TRBV20-1 with TRBJ2-3; 7 bases map to TRBD1. CDR1 and CDR2 (germline): DFQATT, SNEGSKA (reference sequence). CDR3 length equals 13 residues. The V segment lost 4 bases and the J segment 4 bases; nucleotides outside the gene matches: 5.

V and J are TRBV5-1 and TRBJ2-4; 8 nucleotides line up with TRBD1. CDR3 length equals 16 residues. CDR1 SGHRS and CDR2 YFSETQ come from the germline V gene. With V trimmed by 4 bases and J by 3 bases, 9 bases remained unmatched. The CDR3: CASSPGTGAGKNIQYF. CDR3 nucleotides: TGCGCCAGCAGCCCCGGGACAGGAGCCGGCAAAAACATTCAGTACTTC.

In this sample, this clonotype turned up a few times. The rearrangement joins TRBV4-1 to TRBJ1-4; 11 bases align to TRBD1. With 0 bases clipped from V and 2 bases from J, the junction kept 2 bases outside the gene matches. This CDR3 spans 17 amino acids. The germline V gene encodes CDR1 MGHRA and CDR2 YSYEKL. CDR3 sequence (DNA): TGCGCCAGCAGCCAAGAGGGGACAGGGGGGACTAATGAAAAACTGTTTTTT. The encoded protein is CASSQEGTGGTNEKLFF.

A remark on this clonotype: One base away lies a much larger clone, so this may be a sequencing read error. The conserved closing phenylalanine or tryptophan is absent in this CDR3, likely reflecting a read error. For the CDR3, the DNA is TGTGCCACCGGCAGGGGACGGGCAATCGCGCAGTATTCT. It codes for CATGRGRAIAQYS. The chain employs TRBV15 and TRBJ2-3; D is perhaps TRBD1 (6 bases). The CDR3 totals 13 residues. Germline V CDR1 and CDR2: LNHNV, YYDKDF (reference sequence).

The table lists this clonotype with many counts. CDR3 in amino acids: CASSFGGVLEAFF. The CDR3 DNA follows: TGCGCCAGCAGCTTCGGCGGGGTATTGGAAGCTTTCTTT. V and J are TRBV5-1 and TRBJ1-1; D is ambiguous. The CDR3 length is 13 residues. V was cut by 2 bases and J by 8 bases, with 13 bases left in between. CDR1 SGHRS and CDR2 YFSETQ come from the germline V gene.

This clonotype came up a few times. This chain links TRBV10-3 with TRBJ2-2; TRBD2 agrees at 10 bases. Germline CDR1 and CDR2: ENHRY and SYGVKD. J gave up 6 bases and V 3 bases, and 10 bases lay outside the gene matches. The CDR3 loop spans 17 amino acids. The CDR3 is CAISERERGGRAGELFF. DNA of the CDR3: TGTGCCATCAGTGAAAGGGAGCGGGGGGGCCGGGCCGGGGAGCTGTTTTTT.

This clonotype was picked up a small number of times. CDR3 amino acids: CASGPVVGRSHNEQFF. The CDR3 DNA follows: TGTGCCAGCGGCCCGGTGGTAGGACGGTCACACAATGAGCAGTTCTTC. The gene calls are TRBV7-2 and TRBJ2-1; D is undetermined. Trimming removed 8 bases at V and 5 bases at J, with 22 bases between. The germline V gene has CDR1 SGHTA and CDR2 FQGNSA. The CDR3 runs to 16 residues.

The genes are TRBV6-6 and TRBJ1-1; TRBD1 is a possible D gene (6 bases). Germline loops: CDR1 MNHNY, CDR2 SVGAGI (reference sequence). The CDR3 runs 13 residues. Trimming cost V 5 bases and J 4 bases, with 11 bases left between them. This CDR3 reads CASSHRAGTEAFF. CDR3 sequence (DNA): TGTGCCAGCAGTCACAGGGCTGGCACTGAAGCTTTCTTT.

This clonotype occurred many times. The chain carries TRBV5-1 and TRBJ2-5; a weak D match, TRBD1 (6 bases). Trimming took 4 bases from V and 5 from J, leaving 15 bases between them. This CDR3 is 14 amino acids long. Germline CDR1 is SGHRS and CDR2 is YFSETQ. The CDR3 protein is CASSPGQLTETQYF. The CDR3 DNA sequence: TGCGCCAGCAGCCCGGGACAATTAACGGAGACCCAGTACTTC.

This clonotype was seen repeatedly, ten times or more. The V call is TRBV3-1, the J call TRBJ1-1; no clear D gene. CDR3 length: 14 amino acids. From germline, CDR1 is LGHDT and CDR2 YNNKEL (reference sequence). V was cut by 1 base and J by 0 bases, with 6 bases left in between. The CDR3 loop reads CASSQGRLNTEAFF. CDR3 nucleotide sequence: TGTGCCAGCAGCCAAGGGCGACTGAACACTGAAGCTTTCTTT.

The rearrangement links TRBV4-3 to TRBJ1-6; 7 bases agree with TRBD1. The CDR3 length is 16 residues. The germline V gene encodes CDR1 LGHNA and CDR2 YSLEER. The V gene end was trimmed by 3 bases and the J gene end by 8 bases; junction bases not matched to a gene: 10. The CDR3 bases are TGCGCCAGCAGCCACCTAAAGGGGGCTGCGGATTCACCCCTCCACTTT. Its protein product is CASSHLKGAADSPLHF.

CDR3 amino acids: CASSPLAGRWSGYTF. In nucleotides, the CDR3 is TGTGCCAGCAGTCCCCTCGCGGGGAGGTGGTCTGGCTACACCTTC. The chain employs TRBV12-3 or TRBV12-4 and TRBJ1-2, with D hard to call. V was pared by 5 bases and J by 7 bases, with 20 bases between. The CDR3 contains 15 residues.

The rearrangement links TRBV6-1 to TRBJ2-7; 7 bases match TRBD2. Germline trimming cut 0 bases from V and 0 bases from J; bases unmatched to any gene: 11. Germline V gene data show CDR1 as MNHNS and CDR2 as SASEGT. The CDR3 is made up of 18 amino acids. This CDR3 reads CASSEAHSPAGYSYEQYF. DNA of the CDR3: TGTGCCAGCAGTGAAGCGCACAGCCCAGCGGGGTACTCCTACGAGCAGTACTTC.

The rearrangement joins TRBV5-1 to TRBJ2-4, with D perhaps given as TRBD1 or TRBD2 (5 bases each). This CDR3 comprises 12 residues. Trimming left V 6 bases short and J 7 bases short, with 11 bases between. Per the germline V gene, CDR1 is SGHRS and CDR2 is YFSETQ. For the CDR3, the DNA is TGCGCCAGCACAGGTTGGGGGAACATTCAGTACTTC. Its protein is CASTGWGNIQYF. The variable domain in full, completed from reference TRBV5-1 and TRBJ2-4, reads KAGVTQTPRYLIKTRGQQVTLSCSPISGHRSVSWYQQTPGQGLQFLFEYFSETQRNKGNFPGRFSGRQFSNSRSEMNVSTLELGDSALYLCASTGWGNIQYFGAGTRLSVL.

This clonotype was seen more than once but under ten times. The CDR3 bases are TGTGCCAGCGGCCGTTCAGGCGGGGAGCTGTTTTTT. This sequence encodes CASGRSGGELFF. V usage is TRBV13 and J usage is TRBJ2-2; D unclear. The CDR3 is made up of 12 amino acids. Trimming left V 8 bases short and J 7 bases short, with 11 bases between. Germline CDR1 is PRHDT and CDR2 is FYEKMQ (reference sequence). The variable domain in full, completed from reference TRBV13 and TRBJ2-2, reads AAGVIQSPRHLIKEKRETATLKCYPIPRHDTVYWYQQGPGQDPQFLISFYEKMQSDKGSIPDRFSAQQFSDYHSELNMSSLELGDSALYFCASGRSGGELFFGEGSRLTVL.